This entry is about one TCR beta chain. Its target is unknown. The sample is drawn from a study of cytomegalovirus exposure and HLA in healthy donors. Overall study findings and caveats: Cytomegalovirus status was reportedly diagnosed by the classifier with high sensitivity and specificity.

PCR involved 60 Vbeta and 13 Jbeta primers. Some clones are missing from TCRdb's copy, which holds only in-frame ones; the method was immunoSEQ multiplex PCR. The table has under 200,000 clones, 12% seen once. This CDR3 has 14 amino acids. The germline CDR1 and CDR2 sequences are GTSNPN and SVGIG (reference sequence). Deletions cut 2 bases from V and 4 bases from J, with 15 bases between. The genes are TRBV30 and TRBJ2-7; D is uncertain. The sequence was obtained from a man aged 50 to 60 in good health and CMV-seropositive. Material: PBMCs. In DNA, the CDR3 is TGTGCCTGGAGTTCCAAGGAGAGGCGGTACGAGCAGTACTTC. Its protein product is CAWSSKERRYEQYF.